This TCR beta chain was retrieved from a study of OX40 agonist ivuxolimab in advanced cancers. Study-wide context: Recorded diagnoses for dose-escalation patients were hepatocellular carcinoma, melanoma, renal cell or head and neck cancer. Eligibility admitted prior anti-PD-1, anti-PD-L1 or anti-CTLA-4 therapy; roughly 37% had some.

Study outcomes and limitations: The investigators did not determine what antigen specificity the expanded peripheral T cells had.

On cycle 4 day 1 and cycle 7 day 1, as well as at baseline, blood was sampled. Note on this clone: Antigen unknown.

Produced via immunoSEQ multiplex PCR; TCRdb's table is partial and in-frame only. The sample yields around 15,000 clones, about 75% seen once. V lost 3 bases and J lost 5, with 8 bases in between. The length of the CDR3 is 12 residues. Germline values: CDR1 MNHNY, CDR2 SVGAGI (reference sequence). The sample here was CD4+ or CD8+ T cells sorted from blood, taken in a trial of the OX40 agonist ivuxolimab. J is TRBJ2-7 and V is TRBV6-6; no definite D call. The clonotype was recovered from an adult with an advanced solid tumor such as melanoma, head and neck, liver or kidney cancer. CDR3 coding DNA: TGTGCCAGCAGTTATACCTTGGACGAGCAGTACTTC. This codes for CASSYTLDEQYF.